This note documents a single T cell receptor beta chain sequence. Seattle's enrolled individuals joined amid active infection and were then monitored longitudinally. TCRdb's copy holds only in-frame clones and misses some; the assay was immunoSEQ multiplex PCR. The top ten clones hold approximately 0.62% of a sample with about 160,000 clones, around nine tenths of them seen once. This sample was taken from a study of blood T cell repertoires in COVID-19. Study-wide context: The origin of the acute and convalescent COVID-19 samples was the United States, Italy and Spain. T cells, B-cell-depleted T cells, or PBMCs provided the cDNA or gDNA that served as material.

Looked up from germline, CDR1 is SQVTM and CDR2 is ANQGSEA. V lost 4 bases to trimming and J lost 2 bases, with 12 bases between them. This CDR3 contains 13 residues. The V call is TRBV29-1, the J call TRBJ2-7, with a weak D call TRBD1 (5 bases). Sequences were obtained from peripheral blood. The sequence was obtained from a man aged 55 to 70 with COVID-19, enrolled during active disease. The CDR3 bases are TGCAGCGTTGGGTGGACACCTACCTACGAGCAGTACTTC. It is translated as CSVGWTPTYEQYF.